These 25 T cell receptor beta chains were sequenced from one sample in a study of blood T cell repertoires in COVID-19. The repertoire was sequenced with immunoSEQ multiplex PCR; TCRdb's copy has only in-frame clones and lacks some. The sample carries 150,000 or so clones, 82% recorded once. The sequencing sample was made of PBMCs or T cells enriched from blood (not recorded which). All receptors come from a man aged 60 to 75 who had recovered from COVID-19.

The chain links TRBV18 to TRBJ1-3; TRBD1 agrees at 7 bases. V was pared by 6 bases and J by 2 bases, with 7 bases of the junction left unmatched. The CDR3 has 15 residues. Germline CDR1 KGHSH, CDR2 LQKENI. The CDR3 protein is CASSPGQQPGNTIYF. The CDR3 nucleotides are TGTGCCAGCTCCCCGGGACAGCAACCTGGAAACACCATATATTTT. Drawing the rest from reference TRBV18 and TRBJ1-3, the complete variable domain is NAGVMQNPRHLVRRRGQEARLRCSPMKGHSHVYWYRQLPEEGLKFMVYLQKENIIDESGMPKERFSAEFPKEGPSILRIQQVVRGDSAAYFCASSPGQQPGNTIYFGEGSWLTVV.

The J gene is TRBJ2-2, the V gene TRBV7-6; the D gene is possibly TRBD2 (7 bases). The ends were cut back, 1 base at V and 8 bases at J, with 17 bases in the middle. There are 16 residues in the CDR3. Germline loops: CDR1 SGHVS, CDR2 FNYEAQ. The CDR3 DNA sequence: TGTGCCAGCAGCTTAGACGGGGGGCAGGGAATTGGGGAGCTGTTTTTT. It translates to CASSLDGGQGIGELFF.

Here the CDR3 DNA reads TGTGCCAGCAGCTTAGACAGGTCTACCTATGGCTACACCTTC. This sequence encodes CASSLDRSTYGYTF. V gene TRBV5-4 combines with J gene TRBJ1-2, with a possible D match to TRBD1 (6 bases). V lost 2 bases, J lost 4 bases, and 12 bases lay in between. In germline, CDR1 is SGHNT, CDR2 YYREEE (reference sequence). The length of the CDR3 is 14 residues.

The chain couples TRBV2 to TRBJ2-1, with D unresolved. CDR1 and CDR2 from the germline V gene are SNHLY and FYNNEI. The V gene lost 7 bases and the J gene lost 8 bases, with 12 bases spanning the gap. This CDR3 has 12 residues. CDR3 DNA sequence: TGTGCCAGCACGGCGCAGGTCCATGAGCAGTTCTTC. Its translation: CASTAQVHEQFF.

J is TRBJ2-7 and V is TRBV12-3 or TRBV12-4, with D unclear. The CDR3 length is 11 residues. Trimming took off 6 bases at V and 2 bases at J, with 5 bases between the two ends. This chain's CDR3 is CASSLTYEQYF. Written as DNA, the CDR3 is TGTGCCAGCAGCCTTACCTACGAGCAGTACTTC.

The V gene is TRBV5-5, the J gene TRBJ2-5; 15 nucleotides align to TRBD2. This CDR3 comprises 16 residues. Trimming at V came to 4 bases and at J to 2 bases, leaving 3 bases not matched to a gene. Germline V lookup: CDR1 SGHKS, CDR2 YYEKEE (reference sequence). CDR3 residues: CASSIGLAGGQETQYF. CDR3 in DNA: TGTGCCAGCAGCATAGGACTAGCGGGGGGGCAAGAGACCCAGTACTTC.

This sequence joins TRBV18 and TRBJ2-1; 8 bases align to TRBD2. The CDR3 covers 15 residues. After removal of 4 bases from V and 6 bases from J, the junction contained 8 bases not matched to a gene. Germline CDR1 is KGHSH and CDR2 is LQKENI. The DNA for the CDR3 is TGTGCCAGCTCACAGCGGGAGTCGTCGGGCAATGAGCAGTTCTTC. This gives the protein CASSQRESSGNEQFF.

As DNA, the CDR3 is TGTGCCAGCAGTCAGTATGGAAACACCATATATTTT. Residues: CASSQYGNTIYF. The V call is TRBV11-2, the J call TRBJ1-3; no clear D. CDR3 length: 12 amino acids. Germline assignment: CDR1 SGHAT and CDR2 FQNNGV. V lost 6 bases and J lost 3, with 6 bases in between. The variable domain in full, completed from reference TRBV11-2 and TRBJ1-3, reads EAGVAQSPRYKIIEKRQSVAFWCNPISGHATLYWYQQILGQGPKLLIQFQNNGVVDDSQLPKDRFSAERLKGVDSTLKIQPAKLEDSAVYLCASSQYGNTIYFGEGSWLTVV.

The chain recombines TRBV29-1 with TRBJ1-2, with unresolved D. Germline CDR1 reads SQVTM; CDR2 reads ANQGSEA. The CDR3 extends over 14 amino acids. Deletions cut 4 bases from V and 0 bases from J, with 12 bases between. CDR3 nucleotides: TGCAGCGTTGGATCGACGGGAGCTAACTATGGCTACACCTTC. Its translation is CSVGSTGANYGYTF.

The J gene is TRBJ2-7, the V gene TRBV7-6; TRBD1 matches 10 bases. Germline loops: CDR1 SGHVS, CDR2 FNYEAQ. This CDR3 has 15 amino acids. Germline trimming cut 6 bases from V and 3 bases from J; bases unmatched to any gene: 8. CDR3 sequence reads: CASSLRGQGFYEQYF. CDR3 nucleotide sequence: TGTGCCAGCAGTCTTCGGGGACAGGGGTTCTACGAGCAGTACTTC.

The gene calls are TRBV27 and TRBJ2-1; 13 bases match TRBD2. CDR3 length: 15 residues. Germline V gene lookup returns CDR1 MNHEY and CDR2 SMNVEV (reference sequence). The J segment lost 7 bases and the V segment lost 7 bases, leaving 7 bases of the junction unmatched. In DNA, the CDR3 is TGTGCCAGCAAGCGGACTAGCGGGAGAGAGAATGAGCAGTTCTTC. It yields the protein CASKRTSGRENEQFF.

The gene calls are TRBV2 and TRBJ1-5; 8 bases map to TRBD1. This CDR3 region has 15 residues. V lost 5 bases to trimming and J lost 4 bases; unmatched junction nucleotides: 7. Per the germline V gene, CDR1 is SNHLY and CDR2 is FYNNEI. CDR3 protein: CASSPGQGGNQPQHF. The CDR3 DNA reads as TGTGCCAGCAGTCCCGGACAGGGTGGAAATCAGCCCCAGCATTTT.

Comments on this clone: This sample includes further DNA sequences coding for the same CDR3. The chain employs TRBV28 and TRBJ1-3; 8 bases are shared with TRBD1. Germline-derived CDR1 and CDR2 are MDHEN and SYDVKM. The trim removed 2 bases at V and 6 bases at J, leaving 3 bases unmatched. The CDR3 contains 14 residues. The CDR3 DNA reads TGTGCCAGCAGTTTAGGGCAGGGGGCAAACACCATATATTTT. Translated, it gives CASSLGQGANTIYF.

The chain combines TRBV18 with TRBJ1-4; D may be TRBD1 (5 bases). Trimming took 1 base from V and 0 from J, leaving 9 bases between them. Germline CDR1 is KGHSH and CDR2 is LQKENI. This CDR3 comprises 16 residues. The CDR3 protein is CASSPRQGATNEKLFF. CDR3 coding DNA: TGTGCCAGCTCACCACGGCAAGGGGCAACTAATGAAAAACTGTTTTTT.

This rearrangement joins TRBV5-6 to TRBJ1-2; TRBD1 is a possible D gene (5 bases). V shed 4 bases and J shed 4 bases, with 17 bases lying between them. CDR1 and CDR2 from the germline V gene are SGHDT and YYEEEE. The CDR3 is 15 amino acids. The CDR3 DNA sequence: TGTGCCAGCAGCCCCTGGGGGAGGAACTTCTATGGCTACACCTTC. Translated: CASSPWGRNFYGYTF.

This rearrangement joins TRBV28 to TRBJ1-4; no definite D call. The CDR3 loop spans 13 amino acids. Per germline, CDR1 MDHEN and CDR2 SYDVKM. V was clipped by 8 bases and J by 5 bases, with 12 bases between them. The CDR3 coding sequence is TGTGCCAGCCAAACAACAGTAAATGAAAAACTGTTTTTT. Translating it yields CASQTTVNEKLFF.

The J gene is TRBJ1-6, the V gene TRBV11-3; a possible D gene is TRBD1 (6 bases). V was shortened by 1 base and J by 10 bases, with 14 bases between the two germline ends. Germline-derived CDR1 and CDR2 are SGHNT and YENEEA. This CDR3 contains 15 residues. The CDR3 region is CASSLAPGGGSPLHF. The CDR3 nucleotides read TGTGCCAGCAGCTTAGCACCCGGGGGGGGCTCACCCCTCCACTTT.

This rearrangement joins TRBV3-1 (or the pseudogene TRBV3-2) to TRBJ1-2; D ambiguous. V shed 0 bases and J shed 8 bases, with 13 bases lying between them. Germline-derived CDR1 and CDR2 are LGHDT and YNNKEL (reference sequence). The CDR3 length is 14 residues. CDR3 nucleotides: TGTGCCAGCAGCCAAGATCTCCGGACGGGAGGCTACACCTTC. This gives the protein CASSQDLRTGGYTF.

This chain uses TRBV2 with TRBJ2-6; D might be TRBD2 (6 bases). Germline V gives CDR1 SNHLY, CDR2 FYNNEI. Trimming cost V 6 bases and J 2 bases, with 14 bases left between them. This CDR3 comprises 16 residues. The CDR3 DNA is TGTGCCAGCAGGCCCCGTGGAGGGGCTGGGGCCAACGTCCTGACTTTC. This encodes CASRPRGGAGANVLTF.

The CDR3 nucleotides are TGTGCCAGCAGCTTATGGGCCCAAAATGAAAAACTGTTTTTT. Its protein is CASSLWAQNEKLFF. The rearrangement links TRBV11-2 to TRBJ1-4; D is uncertain. The ends were cut back, 2 bases at V and 5 bases at J, with 9 bases in the middle. Germline loops: CDR1 SGHAT, CDR2 FQNNGV. The CDR3 is 14 residues long.

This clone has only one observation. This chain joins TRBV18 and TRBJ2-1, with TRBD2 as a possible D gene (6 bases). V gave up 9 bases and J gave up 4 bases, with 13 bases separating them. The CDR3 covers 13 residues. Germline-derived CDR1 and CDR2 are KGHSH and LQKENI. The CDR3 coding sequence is TGTGCCAGTACCTTGGCGGGGTACAATGAGCAGTTCTTC. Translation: CASTLAGYNEQFF.

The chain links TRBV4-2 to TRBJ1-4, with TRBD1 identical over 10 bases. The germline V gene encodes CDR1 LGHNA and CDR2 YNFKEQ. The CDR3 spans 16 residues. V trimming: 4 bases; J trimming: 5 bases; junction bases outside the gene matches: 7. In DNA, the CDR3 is TGTGCCAGCAGCCCGTGGACAGGGGGTATCAATGAAAAACTGTTTTTT. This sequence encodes CASSPWTGGINEKLFF.

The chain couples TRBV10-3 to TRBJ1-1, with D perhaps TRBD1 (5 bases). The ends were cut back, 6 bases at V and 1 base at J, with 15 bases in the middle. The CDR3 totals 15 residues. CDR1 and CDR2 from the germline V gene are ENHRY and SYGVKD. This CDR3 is CAISSRSGQNTEAFF. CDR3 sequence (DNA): TGTGCCATCAGCTCAAGATCAGGACAGAACACTGAAGCTTTCTTT.

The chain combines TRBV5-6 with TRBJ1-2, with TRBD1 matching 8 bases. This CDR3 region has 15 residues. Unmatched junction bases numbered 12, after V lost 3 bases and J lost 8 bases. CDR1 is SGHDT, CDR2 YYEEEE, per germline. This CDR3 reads CASSSPGQGGLGYTF. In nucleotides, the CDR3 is TGTGCCAGCAGCTCGCCCGGACAGGGTGGACTAGGCTACACCTTC.

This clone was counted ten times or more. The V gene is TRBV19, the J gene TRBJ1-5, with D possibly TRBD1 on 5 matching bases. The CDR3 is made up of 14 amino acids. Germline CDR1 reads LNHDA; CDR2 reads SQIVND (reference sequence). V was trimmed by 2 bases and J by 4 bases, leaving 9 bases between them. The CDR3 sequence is CASSISRENQPQHF. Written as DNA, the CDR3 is TGTGCCAGTAGTATATCCAGGGAAAATCAGCCCCAGCATTTT.